These 2 T cell receptor beta chains were sequenced from one sample in a study of T cells in Graves' hyperthyroidism and ophthalmopathy (dated by TCRdb to the late 2010s). Libraries were built with multiplex PCR. The instrument given in TCRdb is Illumina HiSeq 2000. Amplification of TCR beta CDR3 regions was carried out from RNA transcripts. A first-round RT-PCR of the TCR CDR3 used the HTBI primer set with the Qiagen OneStep RT-PCR kit. Using fastp trimming at Q25 and MiXCR clonotype assembly, TCRdb reanalyzed the public sequencing data and kept in-frame beta chains. CDR3 protein duplicates are merged, each entry listing the most common genes and DNA. Recorded for this sample are nearly 750,000 distinct CDR3 sequences; roughly 32% of them occurred a single time. Around 30% of the sample is taken by the ten largest. The sample was blood. These receptors all stem from a middle-aged woman with Graves' hyperthyroidism.

The chain is built from TRBV20-1 and TRBJ1-4; D remains ambiguous. Trimming took off 5 bases at V and 9 bases at J, with 13 bases between the two ends. This CDR3 is 12 amino acids long. Per the germline V gene, CDR1 is DFQATT and CDR2 is SNEGSKA (reference sequence). CDR3 residues: CSAGGWVKKLFF. DNA for the CDR3: TGCAGTGCTGGCGGGTGGGTGAAAAAACTGTTTTTT.

The CDR3 loop reads CASTSGGYGYTF. The CDR3 DNA reads as TGTGCCAGCACTAGCGGGGGCTATGGCTACACCTTC. The chain links TRBV2 to TRBJ1-2; maybe TRBD1 (5 bases). V was shortened by 7 bases and J by 4 bases, with 10 bases between the two germline ends. The CDR3 totals 12 residues. Germline V gene data show CDR1 as SNHLY and CDR2 as FYNNEI.